These 21 T cell receptor beta chains share one sample of origin, sequenced in a study of beta chain features in type 1 diabetes. Since all of the isolated RNA was reverse transcribed, expressed TCRB transcripts were what got sequenced. Measured with immunoSEQ multiplex PCR; TCRdb has only the in-frame clones, and not every one. This sample has 860,000 or so clones, with 15% to 20% found just once. Sequenced sample: naive CD4+ T cells from blood. These receptors all come from a woman younger than 30 in good health.

This clone was detected a few times. V usage is TRBV10-3 and J usage is TRBJ1-2; no clear D. The CDR3 covers 13 residues. CDR1 ENHRY and CDR2 SYGVKD come from the germline V gene. V lost 7 bases to trimming and J lost 0 bases, with 9 bases between them. The CDR3 loop reads CAINTGPNYGYTF. The CDR3 DNA is TGTGCCATCAATACTGGTCCTAACTATGGCTACACCTTC.

CDR3 amino acids: CASSRPSDSGQGRETQYF. DNA of the CDR3: TGTGCCAGCAGCCGACCCTCAGACTCCGGACAGGGCCGGGAGACCCAGTACTTC. This chain uses TRBV5-6 with TRBJ2-5, with 8 positions matching TRBD1. The V and J ends lost 4 bases and 5 bases, in that order; junction bases with no gene match: 19. The germline V gene has CDR1 SGHDT and CDR2 YYEEEE. This CDR3 is 18 amino acids long.

This clone has just a few counts. The chain joins TRBV28 to TRBJ2-7; D not resolved. V lost 3 bases and J lost 5, with 5 bases in between. The CDR3 is 11 residues long. Germline CDR1 is MDHEN and CDR2 is SYDVKM. CDR3 DNA sequence: TGTGCCAGCAGTTTTGGGGACGAGCAGTACTTC. Translated: CASSFGDEQYF.

This chain uses TRBV5-4 with TRBJ2-2; 8 bases are a match to TRBD1. The germline V gene encodes CDR1 SGHNT and CDR2 YYREEE (reference sequence). CDR3 size: 15 residues. Losses at the gene ends were 4 bases for V and 4 bases for J; bases not matched to a gene: 6. The CDR3 coding sequence is TGTGCCAGCAGCCAGGGGGCAGGGTTCACCGGGGAGCTGTTTTTT. Translation: CASSQGAGFTGELFF.

This sequence joins TRBV7-2 and TRBJ2-2; a weak D match, TRBD1 (5 bases). The CDR3 is 13 amino acids. Germline lookup yields CDR1 SGHTA and CDR2 FQGNSA. V lost 4 bases to trimming and J lost 4 bases, with 7 bases between them. CDR3 region: CASSSRATGELFF. In DNA, the CDR3 is TGTGCCAGCAGCTCCAGGGCCACCGGGGAGCTGTTTTTT. Using reference TRBV7-2 and TRBJ2-2 for the parts outside the CDR3, the full variable domain is GAGVSQSPSNKVTEKGKDVELRCDPISGHTALYWYRQSLGQGLEFLIYFQGNSAPDKSGLPSDRFSAERTGGSVSTLTIQRTQQEDSAVYLCASSSRATGELFFGEGSRLTVL.

This clone was observed a few times. The V gene is TRBV20-1, the J gene TRBJ2-1; D gene uncertain. The germline V and J ends were trimmed by 7 bases and 6 bases, with 7 bases remaining between them. The CDR3 is 10 amino acids. Per germline, CDR1 DFQATT and CDR2 SNEGSKA (reference sequence). CDR3 residues: CSVWINEQFF. The CDR3 DNA follows: TGCAGTGTATGGATCAATGAGCAGTTCTTC.

This clone came up a few times. The rearrangement links TRBV9 to TRBJ2-3, with D perhaps TRBD1 or TRBD2 (5 bases each). CDR3 length: 15 amino acids. Germline CDR1 is SGDLS and CDR2 is YYNGEE. V dropped 0 bases and J dropped 1 base, with 9 bases sitting between them. In DNA form, the CDR3 reads TGTGCCAGCAGCGTAGGGGGGACGGGCACAGATACGCAGTATTTT. This encodes CASSVGGTGTDTQYF.

The chain is built from TRBV28 and TRBJ1-4; perhaps TRBD1 as D (5 bases). CDR1 and CDR2 (germline): MDHEN, SYDVKM. V was trimmed by 7 bases and J by 6 bases, leaving 15 bases between them. The CDR3 consists of 14 residues. CDR3 DNA: TGTGCCAGCACCTCCAGGGTCACGTATGAAAAACTGTTTTTT. Translated, it gives CASTSRVTYEKLFF.

The chain employs TRBV19 and TRBJ2-7, with D possibly being TRBD2 (6 bases). The germline V gene encodes CDR1 LNHDA and CDR2 SQIVND (reference sequence). Between the trimmed V and J ends, which lost 7 bases and 0 bases, there was a span of 13 bases. This CDR3 spans 14 amino acids. CDR3: CASKGSGLSYEQYF. The CDR3 nucleotides are TGTGCCAGTAAGGGTTCGGGACTCTCCTACGAGCAGTACTTC.

This clone was seen only a few times. This chain joins TRBV2 and TRBJ1-2, with TRBD1 matching 8 bases. The CDR3 sequence is 13 residues long. V lost 4 bases, J lost 8 bases, and 6 bases stayed unmatched. CDR1 and CDR2 (germline): SNHLY, FYNNEI. CDR3 sequence (DNA): TGTGCCAGCAGTGGTGACAGGGGAAACGGCTACACCTTC. It is translated as CASSGDRGNGYTF.

This clone appeared a few times. The DNA for the CDR3 is TGTGCCAGCAGTTACGGCGGGGGGGAAAGGTTCGGTGAGCAGTTCTTC. Its translation: CASSYGGGERFGEQFF. The V and J genes are TRBV6-5 and TRBJ2-1, with 9 bases identical to TRBD2. Germline V gene lookup returns CDR1 MNHEY and CDR2 SVGAGI. V trimming: 2 bases; J trimming: 9 bases; junction bases outside the gene matches: 11. This CDR3 has 16 residues.

This CDR3 reads CASSLRDSAGELFF. The DNA for the CDR3 is TGTGCCAGCAGTCTCAGGGACAGCGCCGGGGAGCTGTTTTTT. The chain has TRBV7-9 and TRBJ2-2; 7 bases are shared with TRBD1. Germline values: CDR1 SEHNR, CDR2 FQNEAQ (reference sequence). V was clipped by 6 bases and J by 6 bases; unmatched bases: 7. There are 14 residues in the CDR3.

This clone has more than one count but fewer than ten. The rearrangement joins TRBV7-9 to TRBJ2-7; D uncertain. The V end lost 8 bases, the J end lost 1 base, and 9 bases lay between the germline ends. The germline V gene encodes CDR1 SEHNR and CDR2 FQNEAQ (reference sequence). The CDR3 is made up of 12 amino acids. The CDR3 loop is CASEGPSYEQYF. In DNA form, the CDR3 reads TGTGCCAGCGAAGGACCGTCCTACGAGCAGTACTTC.

This clone has a handful of counts. For the CDR3, the DNA is TGTGCCAGCAGCTTTGGGCACAGCAATCAGCCCCAGCATTTT. This translates into CASSFGHSNQPQHF. The V gene is TRBV7-9, the J gene TRBJ1-5; D remains ambiguous. Germline V gene data show CDR1 as SEHNR and CDR2 as FQNEAQ (reference sequence). CDR3 length: 14 residues. V gave up 3 bases and J gave up 1 base, with 7 bases separating them.

This clone was detected a few times. This sequence joins TRBV27 and TRBJ1-4; 9 nucleotides agree with TRBD1. Trimming cost V 6 bases and J 4 bases; bases outside gene matches: 3. Looked up from germline, CDR1 is MNHEY and CDR2 is SMNVEV (reference sequence). The CDR3 is 14 amino acids. CDR3 bases: TGTGCCAGCAGGAAGACAGGGGGTAATGAAAAACTGTTTTTT. It specifies CASRKTGGNEKLFF.

This clone has just a few counts. The chain uses TRBV7-2 and TRBJ2-1, with D perhaps matching TRBD2 (5 bases). The CDR3 loop spans 12 amino acids. Per the germline V gene, CDR1 is SGHTA and CDR2 is FQGNSA. The ends were cut back, 10 bases at V and 6 bases at J, with 13 bases in the middle. The CDR3 loop reads CAILGASNEQFF. CDR3 nucleotides: TGTGCCATACTGGGAGCGAGCAATGAGCAGTTCTTC.

The V gene is TRBV4-2, the J gene TRBJ2-3; 10 bases are a match to TRBD2. CDR3 length equals 18 residues. Losses at the gene ends were 4 bases for V and 5 bases for J; bases not matched to a gene: 15. Germline CDR1 reads LGHNA; CDR2 reads YNFKEQ. The CDR3 coding sequence is TGTGCCAGCAGCCCCTACAACTTTAGCGGGAGGAAGGTAGATACGCAGTATTTT. This sequence encodes CASSPYNFSGRKVDTQYF.

This clone has just a few counts. The rearrangement joins TRBV28 to TRBJ2-5, with D perhaps given as TRBD1 or TRBD2 (5 bases each). CDR1 is MDHEN and CDR2 is SYDVKM in the germline V gene. Trimming took 1 base from V and 4 from J, leaving 16 bases between them. This CDR3 has 16 amino acids. The CDR3 spells CASSLFRSTGRETQYF. CDR3 coding DNA: TGTGCCAGCAGTTTATTCCGATCGACGGGGCGAGAGACCCAGTACTTC. The whole variable domain, remainder taken from reference TRBV28 and TRBJ2-5, is DVKVTQSSRYLVKRTGEKVFLECVQDMDHENMFWYRQDPGLGLRLIYFSYDVKMKEKGDIPEGYSVSREKKERFSLILESASTNQTSMYLCASSLFRSTGRETQYFGPGTRLLVL.

This clone was seen more than once but under ten times. The chain uses TRBV7-3 and TRBJ2-1; 12 bases map to TRBD2. The CDR3 has 14 residues. Trimming cost V 5 bases and J 7 bases; bases outside gene matches: 3. Germline V gives CDR1 SGHTA, CDR2 FQGTGA. This CDR3 is CASSPGTSGNEQFF. The CDR3 DNA is TGTGCCAGCAGCCCCGGGACTAGCGGGAATGAGCAGTTCTTC.

This clone was counted only a few times. The CDR3 DNA sequence: TGTGCCAGCAGAATCAATTCCTACGAGCAGTACTTC. It encodes CASRINSYEQYF. This chain links TRBV7-2 with TRBJ2-7; D is ambiguous. V dropped 6 bases and J dropped 1 base, with 7 bases sitting between them. The CDR3 extends over 12 amino acids. From germline, CDR1 is SGHTA and CDR2 FQGNSA.

In its sample, this clone was seen a few times. This chain joins TRBV6-4 and TRBJ1-5; TRBD1 matches 9 bases. The CDR3 spans 14 residues. Per germline, CDR1 MRHNA and CDR2 SNTAGT. Losses at the gene ends were 6 bases for V and 6 bases for J; bases not matched to a gene: 6. DNA of the CDR3: TGTGCCAGCAGGTACAGGGGGCTCGGTCAGCCCCAGCATTTT. As protein: CASRYRGLGQPQHF.